This TCR beta chain was recovered during a study of blood T cell repertoires in COVID-19. Participants reported their clinical history, and cohort assignment relied on those reports. Per the study methods: Amplification of reference gene primers was used by the study to estimate nucleated cell counts. Assay: immunoSEQ multiplex PCR; the TCRdb copy retains only in-frame clones and omits some. Clone size and V and J calls were adopted from that table, with D and trimming inferred from the DNA. This table holds around 280,000 clones, 90% found once. Germline CDR1 GTSNPN, CDR2 SVGIG (reference sequence). This CDR3 contains 15 residues. The ends lost 3 bases at V and 2 bases at J; junction bases unmatched: 7.

This receptor was taken from a woman aged 18-29 years with acute COVID-19. Input material: PBMCs or T cells enriched from blood (not recorded which). The chain carries TRBV30 and TRBJ2-1; 7 positions agree with TRBD2. The CDR3 DNA reads as TGTGCCTGGAGCAAACCCGGGACTACCTACAATGAGCAGTTCTTC. Its protein is CAWSKPGTTYNEQFF. Variable domain in full (rest from reference TRBV30 and TRBJ2-1): SQTIHQWPATLVQPVGSPLSLECTVEGTSNPNLYWYRQAAGRGLQLLFYSVGIGQISSEVPQNLSASRPQDRQFILSSKKLLLSDSGFYLCAWSKPGTTYNEQFFGPGTRLTVL.